Here is one T cell receptor beta chain with its context. These data are taken from a study of sequential checkpoint blockade in melanoma. Repertoires were generated with immunoSEQ multiplex PCR, while TCRdb's copy carries only in-frame clones and drops some. This sample has approximately 10,000 clones, with around 85% found just once. Treatment: randomized to nivolumab then ipilimumab (arm A) or the reverse (arm B). The source of this sequence is a human donor with melanoma. The specimen was CD8+ T cells sorted from blood (inferred from file names), collected from a patient given nivolumab and ipilimumab in sequence.

The DNA of the CDR3 is TGTGCCAGCAGTTCAACCCCCTGGGGGGTACGGGACAGGGCCTACGAGCAGTACTTC. Its translation is CASSSTPWGVRDRAYEQYF. The chain recombines TRBV28 with TRBJ2-7; 9 nucleotides match TRBD1. This CDR3 has 19 amino acids. Germline assignment: CDR1 MDHEN and CDR2 SYDVKM. Germline trimming cut 4 bases from V and 2 bases from J; bases unmatched to any gene: 18.